Sequencing of this TCR beta chain was carried out in a study of blood T cell repertoires in COVID-19. Original handling: It was from reference gene primer amplification that nucleated cell counts were estimated. Only in-frame clones appear in the TCRdb table, and some are missing; sequencing was by immunoSEQ multiplex PCR. The DNA gave D and trimming, while V, J and clone size come from that table. The repertoire includes a few hundred thousand clones, around 84% of them detected once, and 1.5% to 2% sits in the top ten. Residents of about two dozen US areas, aged about 18 to 95 years, made up the participants. V was clipped by 0 bases and J by 1 base; unmatched bases: 2. The CDR3 extends over 15 amino acids. Germline values: CDR1 MGHRA, CDR2 YSYEKL. This clone was recorded only once.

The sample taken for sequencing was PBMCs or T cells enriched from blood (not recorded which). This receptor was taken from a woman aged 45-59 years who had recovered from COVID-19. The chain links TRBV4-1 to TRBJ2-7, with 8 bases aligning to TRBD2. The CDR3 reads CASSQEPSGSYEQYF. CDR3 bases: TGCGCCAGCAGCCAAGAGCCTAGCGGGTCCTACGAGCAGTACTTC.